This entry features one T cell receptor (beta chain) sequence. This entry belongs to a study of blood T cell repertoires in COVID-19. As for the study in general: Researchers got acute and convalescent COVID-19 samples from the United States, Italy and Spain.

TCRdb's copy holds only in-frame clones and misses some; the assay was immunoSEQ multiplex PCR. There are approximately 150,000 clones in the sample; 70% to 90% occur only once, and 1.5% to 2% lies in the top ten. The sample comprised peripheral blood. The clonotype originates from a man aged 65-85 years with acute or convalescent COVID-19.

CDR3 nucleotides: TGTGCCGGACGGAAGGACAGGGATAGCTACGAGCAGTACTTC. Translating it yields CAGRKDRDSYEQYF. The chain joins TRBV2 to TRBJ2-7; 8 nucleotides align to TRBD1. Germline V CDR1 and CDR2: SNHLY, FYNNEI. J lost 3 bases, V lost 11 bases, and 12 bases had no gene match. The CDR3 extends over 14 amino acids.